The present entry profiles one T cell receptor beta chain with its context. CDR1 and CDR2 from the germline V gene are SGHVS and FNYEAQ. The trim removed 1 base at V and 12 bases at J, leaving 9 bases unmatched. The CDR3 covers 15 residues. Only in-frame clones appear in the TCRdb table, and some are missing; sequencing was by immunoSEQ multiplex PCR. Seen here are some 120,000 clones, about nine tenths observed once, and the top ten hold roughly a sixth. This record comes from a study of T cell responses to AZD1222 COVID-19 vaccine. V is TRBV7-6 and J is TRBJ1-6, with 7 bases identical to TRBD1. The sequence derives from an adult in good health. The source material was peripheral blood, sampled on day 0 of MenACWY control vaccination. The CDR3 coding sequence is TGTGCCAGCAGCTTAGAGGGACAGCTGGGGGAACCCCTCCACTTT. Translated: CASSLEGQLGEPLHF.